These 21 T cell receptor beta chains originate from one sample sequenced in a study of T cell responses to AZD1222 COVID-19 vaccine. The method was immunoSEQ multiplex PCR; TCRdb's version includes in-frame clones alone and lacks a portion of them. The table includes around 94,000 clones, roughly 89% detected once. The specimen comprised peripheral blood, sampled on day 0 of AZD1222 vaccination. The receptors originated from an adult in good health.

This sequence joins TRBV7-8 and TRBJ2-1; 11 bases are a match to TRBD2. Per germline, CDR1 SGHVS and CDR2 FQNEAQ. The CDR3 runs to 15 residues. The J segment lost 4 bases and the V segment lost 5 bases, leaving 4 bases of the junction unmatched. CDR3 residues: CASSPGLADYNEQFF. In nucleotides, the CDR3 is TGTGCCAGCAGCCCGGGACTAGCGGATTACAATGAGCAGTTCTTC.

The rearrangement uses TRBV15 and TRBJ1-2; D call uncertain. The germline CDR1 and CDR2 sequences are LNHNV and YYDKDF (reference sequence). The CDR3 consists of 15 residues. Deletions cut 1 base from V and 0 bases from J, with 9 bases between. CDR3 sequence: CATSRVLGANYGYTF. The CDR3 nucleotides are TGTGCCACCAGCAGAGTGCTGGGAGCTAACTATGGCTACACCTTC.

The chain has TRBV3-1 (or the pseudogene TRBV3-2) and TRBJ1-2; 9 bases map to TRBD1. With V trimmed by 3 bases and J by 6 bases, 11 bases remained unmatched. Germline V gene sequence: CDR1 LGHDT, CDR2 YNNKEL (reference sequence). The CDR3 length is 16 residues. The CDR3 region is CASSQAYGTGSHGYTF. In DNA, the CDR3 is TGTGCCAGCAGCCAGGCCTATGGGACAGGGAGCCATGGCTACACCTTC.

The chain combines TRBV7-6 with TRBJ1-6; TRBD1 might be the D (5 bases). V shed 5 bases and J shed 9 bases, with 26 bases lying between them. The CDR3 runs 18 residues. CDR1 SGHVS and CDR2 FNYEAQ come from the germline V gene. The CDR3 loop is CASSERDLHSSRISPLHF. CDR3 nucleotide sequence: TGTGCCAGCAGCGAGCGGGACTTACACAGCTCCCGGATTTCACCCCTCCACTTT.

CDR3 DNA: TGTGCCAGCAGCTCCACACAGGGAGGAAATGAAAAACTGTTTTTT. Amino acid sequence: CASSSTQGGNEKLFF. The V call is TRBV11-2, the J call TRBJ1-4; tentatively, D is TRBD1 (6 bases). In germline, CDR1 is SGHAT, CDR2 FQNNGV. The CDR3 has 15 amino acids. V dropped 4 bases and J dropped 5 bases, with 14 bases sitting between them.

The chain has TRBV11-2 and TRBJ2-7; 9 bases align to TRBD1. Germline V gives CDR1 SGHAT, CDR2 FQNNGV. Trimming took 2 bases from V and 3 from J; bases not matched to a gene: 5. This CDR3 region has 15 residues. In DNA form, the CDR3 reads TGTGCCAGCAGCTTATTTGGGACAGGGAACTACGAGCAGTACTTC. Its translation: CASSLFGTGNYEQYF.

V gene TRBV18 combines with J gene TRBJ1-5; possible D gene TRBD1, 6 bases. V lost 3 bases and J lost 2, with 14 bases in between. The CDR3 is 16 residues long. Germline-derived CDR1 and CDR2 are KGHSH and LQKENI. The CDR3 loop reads CASSPGQTSGNQPQHF. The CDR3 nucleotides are TGTGCCAGCTCACCTGGACAGACCTCGGGCAATCAGCCCCAGCATTTT.

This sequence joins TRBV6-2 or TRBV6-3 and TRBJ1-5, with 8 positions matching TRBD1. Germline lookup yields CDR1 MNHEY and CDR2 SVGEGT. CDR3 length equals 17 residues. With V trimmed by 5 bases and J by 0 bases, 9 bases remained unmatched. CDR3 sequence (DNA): TGTGCCAGCAGTAAGCAAGGGACAGGCTATAGCAATCAGCCCCAGCATTTT. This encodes CASSKQGTGYSNQPQHF.

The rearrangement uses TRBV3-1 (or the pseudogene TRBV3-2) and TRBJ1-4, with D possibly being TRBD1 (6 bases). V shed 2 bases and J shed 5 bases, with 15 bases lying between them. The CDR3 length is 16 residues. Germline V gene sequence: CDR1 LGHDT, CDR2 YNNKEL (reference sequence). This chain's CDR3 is CASSQPTGSGNEKLFF. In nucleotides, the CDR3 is TGTGCCAGCAGCCAACCCACAGGGTCGGGAAATGAAAAACTGTTTTTT.

The CDR3 sequence is CASSQDRSYGYTF. The DNA for the CDR3 is TGCGCCAGCAGCCAAGACCGGAGCTATGGCTACACCTTC. The rearrangement links TRBV4-1 to TRBJ1-2; D call uncertain. Per the germline V gene, CDR1 is MGHRA and CDR2 is YSYEKL. V shed 0 bases and J shed 4 bases, with 6 bases lying between them. CDR3 length: 13 residues.

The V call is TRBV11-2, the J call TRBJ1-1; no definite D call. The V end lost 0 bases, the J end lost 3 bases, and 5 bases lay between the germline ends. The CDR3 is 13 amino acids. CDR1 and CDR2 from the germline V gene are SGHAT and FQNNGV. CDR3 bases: TGTGCCAGCAGCTTAGATCTCTACACTGAAGCTTTCTTT. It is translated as CASSLDLYTEAFF.

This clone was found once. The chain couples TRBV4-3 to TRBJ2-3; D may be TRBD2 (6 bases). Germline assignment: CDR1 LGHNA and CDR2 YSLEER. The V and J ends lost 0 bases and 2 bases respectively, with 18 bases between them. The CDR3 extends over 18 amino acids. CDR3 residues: CASSQDYSRDLITDTQYF. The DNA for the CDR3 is TGCGCCAGCAGCCAAGATTACAGCCGGGACTTGATCACAGATACGCAGTATTTT.

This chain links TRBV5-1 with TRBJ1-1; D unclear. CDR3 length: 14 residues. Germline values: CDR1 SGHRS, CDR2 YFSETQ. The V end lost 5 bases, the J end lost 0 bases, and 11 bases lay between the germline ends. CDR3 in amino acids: CASRVSNMNTEAFF. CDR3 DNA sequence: TGCGCCAGCAGAGTCAGCAACATGAACACTGAAGCTTTCTTT.

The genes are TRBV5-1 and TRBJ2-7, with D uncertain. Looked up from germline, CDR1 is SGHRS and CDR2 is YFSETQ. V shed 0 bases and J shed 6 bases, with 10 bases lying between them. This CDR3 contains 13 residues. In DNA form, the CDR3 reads TGCGCCAGCAGCTTGGCGGTTTCGGTCGAGCAGTACTTC. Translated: CASSLAVSVEQYF.

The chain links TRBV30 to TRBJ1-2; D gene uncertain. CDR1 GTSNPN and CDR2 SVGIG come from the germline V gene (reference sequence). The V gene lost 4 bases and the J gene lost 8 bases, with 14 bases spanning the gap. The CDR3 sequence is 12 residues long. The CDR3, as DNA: TGTGCCTGGACCTTTACAAGCTACGGCTACACCTTC. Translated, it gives CAWTFTSYGYTF.

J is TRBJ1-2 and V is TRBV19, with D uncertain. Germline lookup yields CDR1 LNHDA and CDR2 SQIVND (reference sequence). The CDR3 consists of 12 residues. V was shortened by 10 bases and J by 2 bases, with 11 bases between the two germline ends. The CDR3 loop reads CATLNLNYGYTF. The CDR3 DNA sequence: TGTGCCACCCTCAACCTCAACTATGGCTACACCTTC.

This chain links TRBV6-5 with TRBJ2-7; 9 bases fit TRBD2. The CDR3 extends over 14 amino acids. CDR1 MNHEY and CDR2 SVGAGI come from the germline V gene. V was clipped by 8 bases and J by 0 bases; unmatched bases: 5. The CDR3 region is CASWGLASSYEQYF. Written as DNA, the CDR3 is TGTGCCAGCTGGGGACTAGCCAGCTCCTACGAGCAGTACTTC.

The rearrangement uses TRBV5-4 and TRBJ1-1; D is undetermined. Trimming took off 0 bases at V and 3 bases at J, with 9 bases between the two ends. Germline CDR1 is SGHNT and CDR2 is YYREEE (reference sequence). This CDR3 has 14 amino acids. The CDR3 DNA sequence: TGTGCCAGCAGCTTGGGGGTTGGGTACACTGAAGCTTTCTTT. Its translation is CASSLGVGYTEAFF.

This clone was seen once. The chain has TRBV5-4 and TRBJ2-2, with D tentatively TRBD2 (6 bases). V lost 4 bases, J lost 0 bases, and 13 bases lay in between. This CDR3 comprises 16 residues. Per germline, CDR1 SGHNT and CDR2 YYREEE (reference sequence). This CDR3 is CASSPDGGPNTGELFF. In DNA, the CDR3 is TGTGCCAGCAGCCCCGACGGGGGACCGAACACCGGGGAGCTGTTTTTT.

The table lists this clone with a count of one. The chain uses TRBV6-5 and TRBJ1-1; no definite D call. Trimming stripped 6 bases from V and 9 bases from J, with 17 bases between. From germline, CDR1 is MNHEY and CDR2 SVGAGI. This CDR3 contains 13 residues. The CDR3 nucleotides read TGTGCCAGCAGCCCGACCCGGGCTCGGAAAGCTTTCTTT. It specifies CASSPTRARKAFF.

The CDR3 nucleotides are TGTGCCAGCAGTTTACGGGGCATATACTATGGCTACACCTTC. Amino acid sequence: CASSLRGIYYGYTF. The chain carries TRBV28 and TRBJ1-2, with D perhaps matching TRBD1 (5 bases). The germline V gene encodes CDR1 MDHEN and CDR2 SYDVKM. V lost 2 bases to trimming and J lost 3 bases, with 10 bases between them. CDR3 length: 14 amino acids.